This T cell receptor beta chain was sequenced in a study of blood T cells in healthy people across ages. Points from the study as a whole: Long-lived donors carried more naive CD4+ cells and greater diversity than aged donors. Age advanced and TCR beta diversity per million T cells fell, roughly linearly.

Sample-barcoded 5' priming and a J-beta primer mix drove a second PCR of roughly 6 to 12 cycles. The authors tagged each cDNA molecule using a template-switch adaptor with 12 random nucleotides. From the 5' RACE reads, TCRdb called clonotypes with MiXCR, one entry per CDR3 protein. The sample holds about 630,000 distinct CDR3 sequences, roughly 20% seen once. Remarks on this clonotype: Its antigen is undetermined.

Per the germline V gene, CDR1 is LGHDT and CDR2 is YNNKEL (reference sequence). The CDR3 has 16 residues. With 1 base removed from V and 4 bases from J, the gap between germline ends came to 16 bases. This receptor was taken from a man between 65 and 80 years old in good health. The rearrangement links TRBV3-1 to TRBJ2-5; a possible D gene is TRBD1 (6 bases). The sample was blood. In DNA form, the CDR3 reads TGTGCCAGCAGCCAAGTGGGTCAGGGGAAGGGAGAGACCCAGTACTTC. Translation gives CASSQVGQGKGETQYF.